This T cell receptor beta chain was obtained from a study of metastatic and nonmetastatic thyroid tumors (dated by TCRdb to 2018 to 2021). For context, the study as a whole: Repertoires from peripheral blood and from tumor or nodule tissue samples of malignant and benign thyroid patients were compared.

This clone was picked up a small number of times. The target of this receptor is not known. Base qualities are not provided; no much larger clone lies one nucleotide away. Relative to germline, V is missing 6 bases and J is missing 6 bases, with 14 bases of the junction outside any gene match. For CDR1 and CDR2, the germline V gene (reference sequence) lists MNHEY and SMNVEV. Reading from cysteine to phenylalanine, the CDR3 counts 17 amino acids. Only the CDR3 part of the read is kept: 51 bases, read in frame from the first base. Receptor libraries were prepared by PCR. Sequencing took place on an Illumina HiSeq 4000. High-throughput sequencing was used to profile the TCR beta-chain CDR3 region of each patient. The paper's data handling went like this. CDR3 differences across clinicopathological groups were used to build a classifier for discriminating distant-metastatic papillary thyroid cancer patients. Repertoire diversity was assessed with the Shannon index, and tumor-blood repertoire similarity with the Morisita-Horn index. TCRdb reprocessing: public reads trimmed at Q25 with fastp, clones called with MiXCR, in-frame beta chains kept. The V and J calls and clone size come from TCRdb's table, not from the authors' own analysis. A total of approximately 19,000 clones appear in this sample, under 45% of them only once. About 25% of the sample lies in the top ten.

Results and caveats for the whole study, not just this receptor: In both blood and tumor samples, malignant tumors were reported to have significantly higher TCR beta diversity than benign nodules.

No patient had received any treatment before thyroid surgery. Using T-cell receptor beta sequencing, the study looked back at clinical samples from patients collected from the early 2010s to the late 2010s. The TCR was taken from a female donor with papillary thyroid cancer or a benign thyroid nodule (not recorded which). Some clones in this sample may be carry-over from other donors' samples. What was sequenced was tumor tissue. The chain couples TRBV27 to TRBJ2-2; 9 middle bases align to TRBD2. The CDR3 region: CASRREGFGGTSGELFF. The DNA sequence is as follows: TGTGCCAGCAGGCGGGAGGGCTTCGGGGGGACCTCCGGGGAGCTGTTTTTT.